This T cell receptor (beta chain) was captured in a study of T cell responses to AZD1222 COVID-19 vaccine. TCRdb's copy holds only in-frame clones and misses some; the assay was immunoSEQ multiplex PCR. The sample holds approximately 90,000 clones; around 90% are singletons and the top ten take less than 20%. This clone showed up just once. V dropped 2 bases and J dropped 0 bases, with 7 bases sitting between them. The CDR3 is made up of 14 amino acids. Germline V CDR1 and CDR2: SNHLY, FYNNEI. This TCR was recovered from an adult in good health. The chain is built from TRBV2 and TRBJ1-2, with D uncertain. Sequenced material: peripheral blood, taken on day 0 of AZD1222 vaccination. The chain's CDR3 is CASSEFSSNYGYTF. Here the CDR3 DNA reads TGTGCCAGCAGTGAATTTTCCTCTAACTATGGCTACACCTTC. Using reference TRBV2 and TRBJ1-2 for the parts outside the CDR3, the full variable domain is EPEVTQTPSHQVTQMGQEVILRCVPISNHLYFYWYRQILGQKVEFLVSFYNNEISEKSEIFDDQFSVERPDGSNFTLKIRSTKLEDSAMYFCASSEFSSNYGYTFGSGTRLTVV.